The entry below describes one T cell receptor beta chain. Germline V lookup: CDR1 SNHLY, CDR2 FYNNEI. This CDR3 comprises 14 residues. The trim removed 9 bases at V and 0 bases at J, leaving 6 bases unmatched. TCRdb used MiXCR to reprocess the RACE reads, holding one entry per CDR3 protein. The sample records about 350,000 distinct CDR3 sequences, about 6% being singletons. This sample was taken from a study of human T cells and chemical hapten exposure. Described time point: patch test 2, 6 weeks after DPC sensitization. Treatment indicated: therapeutic diphenylcyclopropenone sensitization with weekly scalp DPC.

The gene calls are TRBV2 and TRBJ2-3, with 7 bases that match TRBD1. This sequence was found in a young woman with alopecia areata. Some clones in this sample may be carry-over from other donors' samples. This material consisted of whole blood, taken in connection with sensitization to the hapten diphenylcyclopropenone (DPC). The CDR3 nucleotides are TGTGCCAGTACTAAACAGGGGAGCACAGATACGCAGTATTTT. Its translation: CASTKQGSTDTQYF.